This T cell receptor beta chain emerged from a study of blood T cells in healthy people across ages (dated by TCRdb to 2014 to 2015). In terms of the full investigation: In model experiments, roughly one uniquely barcoded TCR beta cDNA molecule per two T cells was captured by template switching. To track age-related changes in TCR beta repertoire diversity, the study relied on deep sequencing normalized with unique cDNA molecular identifiers. The donors were divided into four age groups: young (average approximately 17 years), middle-aged (approximately 41), aged (roughly 60) and long-lived (82). The study analyzed two additional independent replicas of 1 million unique cDNA reads from the same blood draw for two donors, one aged 18 to 30 and one aged 80 or older.

The full study reports these points: Estimates of total diversity based on one million sequenced T cells were regarded as lower bounds and as underestimates. Conclusive comparison of naive and antigen-experienced compartments was prevented by the profiling of bulk unsorted PBMCs. Compared with the aged group, more naive CD4+ T cells, fewer expanded clones and increased TCR diversity were shown by the long-lived group, suggesting age selection. As age increased, observed TCR beta diversity per million T cells dropped in a roughly linear way, and a significant reduction was already evident by age about 40. Observed TCR beta diversity correlated strongly with the percentage of naive T cells measured by flow cytometry. Because donor CMV infection status was unknown, age-related changes in expanded clonotypes were potentially confounded.

This clonotype was recorded a few times. Its recognized antigen is unknown. No clone much larger than this one lies a single base away; base qualities are absent. V is shortened by 2 bases, J by 6 bases, and the region joining them spans 13 bases. From cysteine to phenylalanine, the CDR3 is 14 amino acids long. Of the read, only the CDR3 DNA is kept; its 42 bases are in frame from base 1. CDR1 and CDR2 (MNHEY, SVGAGI) derive from the germline V gene. The library came from 5' RACE. The data were produced on an Illumina HiSeq 2500. A second PCR of roughly 6 to 11 cycles was run with a J-beta primer mix and a sample-barcoded 5' primer. Each TCR beta cDNA molecule received a unique molecular identifier from a template-switch 5' adaptor carrying 12 random nucleotides. At least 3 million CDR3-containing paired-end reads were obtained from each sample. First-strand cDNA was synthesized from all RNA with the Mint cDNA synthesis kit, primed by a TRBC-specific oligonucleotide. After uracil-DNA glycosylase treatment, a first 18-cycle PCR used universal primers M1SS and BC2_uni_R on all cDNA. For the original study's pipeline: Each sample was normalized by randomly selecting 1 million high-quality reads, each carrying a distinct molecular identifier. Reads with shared molecular identifiers were discarded instead of being binned into consensus sequences. CDR3 identification, clonotype clustering and error correction used MiTCR with a Q25 quality threshold and the strictest error-elimination algorithm. A nonparametric unseen species model with Euler transformation was used to estimate a lower bound on total TCR beta diversity. TCRdb applied fastp at Q25 and MiXCR to the public reads, then kept only in-frame beta chains. Entries are consolidated by CDR3 protein sequence, retaining the most common genes and DNA. These V and J calls originate from TCRdb's pipeline instead of the authors' own analysis. A total of hundreds of thousands of distinct CDR3 sequences appear in this sample, more than 20% of them only once. Around 10% of the sample is held by the ten biggest clonotypes.

Systemically healthy Caucasian individuals from Russia, around 39 in total and aged about 6 to 95 years, were included as donors. Each donor gave about 9.2 milliliters of peripheral blood, drawn into EDTA-treated Vacutainer tubes. Ficoll-Paque density-gradient centrifugation was used to isolate PBMCs, with at least 6 million per sample. Trizol reagent was used to extract total RNA from the PBMCs, yielding at least 5.5 micrograms per sample. For every donor, flow cytometry on a PBMC aliquot measured the percentage of naive CD45RAhigh/CD27high T cells. In addition, the sample was reused for a study of T cells of mothers and their children. As the second publication notes: Nine systemically healthy Caucasian individuals, comprising three mothers and their six children, were included as donors. cDNA synthesis consumed the entire amount of extracted RNA, loaded at approximately 1.6 ug RNA in each 15 ul reaction. In the second PCR, sample barcodes and 2-4 random nucleotides were introduced via the M1S primer. More than 9 million TCR beta CDR3 reads were obtained from each mother, and roughly 3 million reads were obtained from each child. Thymic selection shapes the output of TCR recombination in a similar way in related and unrelated pairs, and inherited differences have a minor effect. Related mother-child pairs always showed normalized repertoire overlap that was slightly higher than in unrelated mother-child pairs, though the difference was never significant. No persistent microchimeric T cell clones were found, with a detection sensitivity of 85 to 100 clones per million clonotypes. The study used deep NGS to compare TCR beta repertoires of mothers and children, seeking features distinguishing related mother-child pairs from unrelated individuals. Mothers averaged roughly 40 +/- 4 years of age and children averaged approximately 11 +/- 4 years. After adapter ligation with NEBNext reagents, the libraries were sequenced on Illumina HiSeq 2000 with 100+100 nt paired-end reads. Mother and child libraries were prepared a month apart and sequenced in separate runs to prevent cross-contamination. Between roughly 500,000 and 2,100,000 distinct TCR beta clonotypes were identified per donor. Naive TCR beta clonotypes were estimated from low-frequency clonotypes matched to each donor's FACS-determined naive share, without sorting.

This TCR derives from a boy younger than 18 in good health. The sequenced material came from blood. The chain links TRBV6-5 with TRBJ1-2, with the D gene uncertain. CDR3 loop: CASSYSRGVDGYTF. The DNA reads TGTGCCAGCAGTTACAGCCGGGGAGTTGATGGCTACACCTTC.